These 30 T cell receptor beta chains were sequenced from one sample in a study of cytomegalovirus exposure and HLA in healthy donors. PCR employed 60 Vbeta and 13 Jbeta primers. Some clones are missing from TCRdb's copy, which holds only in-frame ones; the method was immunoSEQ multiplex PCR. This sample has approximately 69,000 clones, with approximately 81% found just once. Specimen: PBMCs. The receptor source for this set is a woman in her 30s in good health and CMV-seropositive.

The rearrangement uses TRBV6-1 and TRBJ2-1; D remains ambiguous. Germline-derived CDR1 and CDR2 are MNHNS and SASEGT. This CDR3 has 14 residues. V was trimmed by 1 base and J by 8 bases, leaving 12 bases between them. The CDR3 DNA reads TGTGCCAGCAGTGAAGGGCGGTTAGTGGATGAGCAGTTCTTC. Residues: CASSEGRLVDEQFF.

For the CDR3, the DNA is TGCAGCCTCCGAGGACAGGGTAACGATGAGCAGTTCTTC. This translates into CSLRGQGNDEQFF. The J gene is TRBJ2-1, the V gene TRBV29-1, with 8 bases fitting TRBD1. The germline gives CDR1 SQVTM, CDR2 ANQGSEA. V lost 8 bases and J lost 8; bases outside the gene matches: 11. The CDR3 is 13 amino acids.

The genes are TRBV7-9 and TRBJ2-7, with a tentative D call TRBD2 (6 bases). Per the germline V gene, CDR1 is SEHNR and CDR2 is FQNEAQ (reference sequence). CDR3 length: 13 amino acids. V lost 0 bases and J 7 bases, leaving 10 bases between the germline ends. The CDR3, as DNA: TGTGCCAGCAGCTTAGCCTCAGGGAGGGAGCAGTACTTC. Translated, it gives CASSLASGREQYF.

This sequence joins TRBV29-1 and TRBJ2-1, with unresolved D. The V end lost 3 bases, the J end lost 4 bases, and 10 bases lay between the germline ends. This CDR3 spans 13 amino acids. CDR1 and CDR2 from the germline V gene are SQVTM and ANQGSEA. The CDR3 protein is CSVETSGYNEQFF. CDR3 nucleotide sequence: TGCAGCGTTGAGACCTCGGGTTACAATGAGCAGTTCTTC.

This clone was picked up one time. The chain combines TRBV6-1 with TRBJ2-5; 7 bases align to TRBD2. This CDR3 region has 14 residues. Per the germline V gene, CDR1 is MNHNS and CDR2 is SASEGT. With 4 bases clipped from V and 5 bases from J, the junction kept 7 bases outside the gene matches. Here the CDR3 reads CASSGSGLGETQYF. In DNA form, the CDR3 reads TGTGCCAGCAGTGGTTCCGGACTAGGGGAGACCCAGTACTTC.

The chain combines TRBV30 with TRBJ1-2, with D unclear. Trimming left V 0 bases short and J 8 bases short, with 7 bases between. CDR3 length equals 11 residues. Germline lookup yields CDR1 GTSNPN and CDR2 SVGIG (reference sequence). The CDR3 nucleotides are TGTGCCTGGAGTGTAAATCAGGGCTACACCTTC. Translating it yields CAWSVNQGYTF.

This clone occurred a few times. The CDR3: CASRLAGVSSHEQFF. The DNA for the CDR3 is TGTGCCAGCAGGTTAGCGGGAGTGTCTTCCCATGAGCAGTTCTTC. The chain couples TRBV2 to TRBJ2-1, with 9 bases identical to TRBD2. The CDR3 is made up of 15 amino acids. V was clipped by 6 bases and J by 8 bases; unmatched bases: 11. Germline V gene sequence: CDR1 SNHLY, CDR2 FYNNEI.

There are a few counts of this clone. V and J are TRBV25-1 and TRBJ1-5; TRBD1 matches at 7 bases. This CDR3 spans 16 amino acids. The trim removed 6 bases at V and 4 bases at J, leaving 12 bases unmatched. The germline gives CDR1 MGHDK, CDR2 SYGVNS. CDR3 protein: CASSLVDRDRNQPQHF. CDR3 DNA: TGTGCCAGCAGCCTCGTCGACCGGGACAGAAATCAGCCCCAGCATTTT.

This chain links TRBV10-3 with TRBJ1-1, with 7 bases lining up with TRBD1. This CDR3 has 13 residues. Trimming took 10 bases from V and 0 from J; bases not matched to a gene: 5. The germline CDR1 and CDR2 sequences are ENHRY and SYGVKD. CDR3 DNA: TGTGCCACCGTACAGGGGCTGAACACTGAAGCTTTCTTT. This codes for CATVQGLNTEAFF.

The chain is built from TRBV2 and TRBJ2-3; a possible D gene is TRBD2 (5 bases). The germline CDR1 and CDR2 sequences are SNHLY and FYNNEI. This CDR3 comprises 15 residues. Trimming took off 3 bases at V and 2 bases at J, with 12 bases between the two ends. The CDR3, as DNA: TGTGCCAGCAGTGACCAACTAGTCTACACAGATACGCAGTATTTT. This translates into CASSDQLVYTDTQYF.

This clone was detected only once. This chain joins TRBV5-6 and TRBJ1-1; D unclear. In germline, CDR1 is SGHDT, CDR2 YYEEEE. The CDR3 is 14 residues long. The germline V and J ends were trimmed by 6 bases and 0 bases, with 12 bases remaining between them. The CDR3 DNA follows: TGTGCCAGCACCTGGGGAGGCATGAACACTGAAGCTTTCTTT. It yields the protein CASTWGGMNTEAFF.

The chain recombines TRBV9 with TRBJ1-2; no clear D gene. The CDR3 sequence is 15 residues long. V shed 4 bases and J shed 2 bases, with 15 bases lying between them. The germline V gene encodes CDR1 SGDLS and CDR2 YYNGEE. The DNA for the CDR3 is TGTGCCAGCAGCTCCCAGGACTTGGGAAACTATGGCTACACCTTC. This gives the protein CASSSQDLGNYGYTF. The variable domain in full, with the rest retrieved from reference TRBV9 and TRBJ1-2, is DSGVTQTPKHLITATGQRVTLRCSPRSGDLSVYWYQQSLDQGLQFLIQYYNGEERAKGNILERFSAQQFPDLHSELNLSSLELGDSALYFCASSSQDLGNYGYTFGSGTRLTVV.

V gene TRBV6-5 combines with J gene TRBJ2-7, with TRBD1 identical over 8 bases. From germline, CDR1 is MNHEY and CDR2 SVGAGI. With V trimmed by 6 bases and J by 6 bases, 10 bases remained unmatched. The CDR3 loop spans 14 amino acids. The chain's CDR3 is CASSRDRRWGEQYF. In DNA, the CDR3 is TGTGCCAGCAGCCGGGACAGGAGGTGGGGCGAGCAGTACTTC.

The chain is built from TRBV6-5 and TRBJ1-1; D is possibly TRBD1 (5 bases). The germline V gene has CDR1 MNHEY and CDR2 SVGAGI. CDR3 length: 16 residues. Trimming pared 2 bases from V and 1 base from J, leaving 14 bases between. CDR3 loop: CASSYRVLRGNTEAFF. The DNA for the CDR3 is TGTGCCAGCAGTTACCGGGTCCTAAGGGGGAACACTGAAGCTTTCTTT.

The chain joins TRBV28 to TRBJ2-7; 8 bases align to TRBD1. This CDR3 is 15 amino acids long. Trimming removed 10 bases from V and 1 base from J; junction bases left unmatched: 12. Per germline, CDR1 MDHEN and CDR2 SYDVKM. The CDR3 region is CAISIGWDRSYEQYF. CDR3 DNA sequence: TGTGCCATCTCGATCGGCTGGGACAGGTCCTACGAGCAGTACTTC.

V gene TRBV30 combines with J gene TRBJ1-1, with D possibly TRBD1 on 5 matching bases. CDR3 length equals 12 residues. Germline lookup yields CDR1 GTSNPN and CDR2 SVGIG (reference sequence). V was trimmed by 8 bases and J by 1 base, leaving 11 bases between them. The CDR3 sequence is CARGTGNTEAFF. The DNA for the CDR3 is TGTGCCCGGGGGACGGGGAACACTGAAGCTTTCTTT.

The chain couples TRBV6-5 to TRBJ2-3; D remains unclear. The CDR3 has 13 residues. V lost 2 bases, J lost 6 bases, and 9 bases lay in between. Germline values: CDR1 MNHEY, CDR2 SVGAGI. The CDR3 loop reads CASSYEAADTQYF. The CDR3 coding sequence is TGTGCCAGCAGTTACGAGGCGGCCGATACGCAGTATTTT.

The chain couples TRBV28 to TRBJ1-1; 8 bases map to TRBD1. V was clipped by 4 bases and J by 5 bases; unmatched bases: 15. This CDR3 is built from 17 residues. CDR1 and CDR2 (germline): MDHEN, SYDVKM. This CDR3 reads CASSSQITGQGRTEAFF. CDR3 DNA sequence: TGTGCCAGCAGTTCCCAAATAACCGGACAGGGTCGAACTGAAGCTTTCTTT.

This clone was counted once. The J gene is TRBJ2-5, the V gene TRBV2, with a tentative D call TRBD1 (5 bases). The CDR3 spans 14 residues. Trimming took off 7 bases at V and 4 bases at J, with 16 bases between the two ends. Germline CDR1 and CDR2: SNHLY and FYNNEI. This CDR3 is CASIETGGIETQYF. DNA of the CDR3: TGTGCCAGCATAGAAACAGGCGGCATAGAGACCCAGTACTTC.

In nucleotides, the CDR3 is TGTGCCAGCAGCGCCGGGACACTACCCACTGAAGCTTTCTTT. Its protein is CASSAGTLPTEAFF. The chain has TRBV9 and TRBJ1-1; D is possibly TRBD1 (6 bases). CDR3 length equals 14 residues. In germline, CDR1 is SGDLS, CDR2 YYNGEE. V was cut by 3 bases and J by 4 bases, with 13 bases left in between. Drawing the rest from reference TRBV9 and TRBJ1-1, the complete variable domain is DSGVTQTPKHLITATGQRVTLRCSPRSGDLSVYWYQQSLDQGLQFLIQYYNGEERAKGNILERFSAQQFPDLHSELNLSSLELGDSALYFCASSAGTLPTEAFFGQGTRLTVV.

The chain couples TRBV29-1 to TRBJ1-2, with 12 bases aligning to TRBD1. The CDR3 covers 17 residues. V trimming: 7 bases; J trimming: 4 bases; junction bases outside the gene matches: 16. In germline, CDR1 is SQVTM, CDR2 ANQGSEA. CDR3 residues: CSAPYEGQGAGGYGYTF. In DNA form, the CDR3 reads TGCAGCGCTCCCTACGAGGGACAGGGGGCGGGTGGCTATGGCTACACCTTC. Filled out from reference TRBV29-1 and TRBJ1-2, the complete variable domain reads SAVISQKPSRDICQRGTSLTIQCQVDSQVTMMFWYRQQPGQSLTLIATANQGSEATYESGFVIDKFPISRPNLTFSTLTVSNMSPEDSSIYLCSAPYEGQGAGGYGYTFGSGTRLTVV.

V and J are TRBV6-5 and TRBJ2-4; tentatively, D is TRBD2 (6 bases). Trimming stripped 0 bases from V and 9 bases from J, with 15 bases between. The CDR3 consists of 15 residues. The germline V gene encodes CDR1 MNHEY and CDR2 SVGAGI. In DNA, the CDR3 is TGTGCCAGCAGTTACTCGACGGAGGGATTGACCATTCAGTACTTC. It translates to CASSYSTEGLTIQYF.

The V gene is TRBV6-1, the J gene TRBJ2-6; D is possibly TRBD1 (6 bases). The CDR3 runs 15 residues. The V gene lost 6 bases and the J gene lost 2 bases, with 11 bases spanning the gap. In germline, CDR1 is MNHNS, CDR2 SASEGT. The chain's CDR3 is CASRENRAGANVLTF. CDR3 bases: TGTGCCAGCAGAGAAAACAGGGCTGGGGCCAACGTCCTGACTTTC.

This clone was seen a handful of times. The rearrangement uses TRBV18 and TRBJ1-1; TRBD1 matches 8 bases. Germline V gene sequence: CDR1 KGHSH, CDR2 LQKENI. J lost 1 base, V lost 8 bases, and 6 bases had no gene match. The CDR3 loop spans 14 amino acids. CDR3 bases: TGTGCCAGCCACCGACAGGGGACGAACACTGAAGCTTTCTTT. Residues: CASHRQGTNTEAFF.

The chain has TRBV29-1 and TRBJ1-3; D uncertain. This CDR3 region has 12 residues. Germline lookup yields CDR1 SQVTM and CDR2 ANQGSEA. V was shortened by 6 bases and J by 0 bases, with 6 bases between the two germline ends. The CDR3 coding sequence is TGCAGCGTCGGGAGCTCTGGAAACACCATATATTTT. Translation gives CSVGSSGNTIYF.

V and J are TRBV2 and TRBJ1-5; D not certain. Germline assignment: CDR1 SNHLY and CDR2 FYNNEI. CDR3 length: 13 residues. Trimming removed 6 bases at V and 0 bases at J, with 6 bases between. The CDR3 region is CASSPDSNQPQHF. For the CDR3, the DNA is TGTGCCAGCAGCCCAGATAGCAATCAGCCCCAGCATTTT.

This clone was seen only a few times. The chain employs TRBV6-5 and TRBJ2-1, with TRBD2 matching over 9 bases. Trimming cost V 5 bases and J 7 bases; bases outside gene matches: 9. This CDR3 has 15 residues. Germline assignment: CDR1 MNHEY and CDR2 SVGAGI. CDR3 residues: CASSPRAGGRNEQFF. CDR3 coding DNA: TGTGCCAGCAGTCCAAGGGCGGGAGGGAGAAATGAGCAGTTCTTC.

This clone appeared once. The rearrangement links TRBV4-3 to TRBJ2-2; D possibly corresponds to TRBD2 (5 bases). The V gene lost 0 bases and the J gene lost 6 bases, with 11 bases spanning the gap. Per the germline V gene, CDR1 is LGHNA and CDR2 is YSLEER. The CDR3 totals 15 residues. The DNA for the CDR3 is TGCGCCAGCAGCCAAGACCCTCTGCGGGCCGGGGAGCTGTTTTTT. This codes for CASSQDPLRAGELFF.

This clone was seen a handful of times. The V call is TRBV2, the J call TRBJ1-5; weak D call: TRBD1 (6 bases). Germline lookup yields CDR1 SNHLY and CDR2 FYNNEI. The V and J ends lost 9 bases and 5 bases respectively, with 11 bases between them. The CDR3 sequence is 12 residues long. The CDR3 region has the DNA TGTGCCAGTAGACAGGACTATCAGCCCCAGCATTTT. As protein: CASRQDYQPQHF.

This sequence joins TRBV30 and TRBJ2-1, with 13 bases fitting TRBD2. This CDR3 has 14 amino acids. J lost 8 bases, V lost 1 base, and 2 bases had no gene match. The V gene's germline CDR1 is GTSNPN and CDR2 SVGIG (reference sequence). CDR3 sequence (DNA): TGTGCCTGGAGTGGGACTAGCGGGGGCCATGAGCAGTTCTTC. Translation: CAWSGTSGGHEQFF.